The 30 T cell receptor beta chains in this list originate from one sample, sequenced in a study of blood T cell repertoires in COVID-19. Produced via immunoSEQ multiplex PCR; TCRdb's table is partial and in-frame only. The sample includes a few hundred thousand clones, roughly nine tenths seen only once; the top ten take over 3%. Input material: PBMCs or T cells enriched from blood (not recorded which). The receptors derive from a woman aged 18-29 years in a cohort exposed to, infected with or recovered from COVID-19 (not recorded which).

The chain uses TRBV19 and TRBJ1-3; TRBD1 might be the D (6 bases). Trimming took off 4 bases at V and 4 bases at J, with 11 bases between the two ends. Germline CDR1 reads LNHDA; CDR2 reads SQIVND (reference sequence). The length of the CDR3 is 14 residues. The CDR3 loop is CASSKAGEGNTIYF. CDR3 in DNA: TGTGCCAGTAGTAAGGCAGGGGAAGGAAACACCATATATTTT.

The V and J genes are TRBV7-3 and TRBJ2-1; TRBD1 matches at 8 bases. After removal of 5 bases from V and 4 bases from J, the junction contained 4 bases not matched to a gene. The germline V gene has CDR1 SGHTA and CDR2 FQGTGA. This CDR3 has 14 amino acids. CDR3 coding DNA: TGTGCCAGCAGCACGGGACAGGCTTACAATGAGCAGTTCTTC. The encoded protein is CASSTGQAYNEQFF.

V is TRBV18 and J is TRBJ1-5; D perhaps matches TRBD1 (5 bases). The CDR3 runs 15 residues. Germline assignment: CDR1 KGHSH and CDR2 LQKENI. V lost 3 bases to trimming and J lost 5 bases, with 14 bases between them. The CDR3 bases are TGTGCCAGCTCACCGTGGAATGGGGGGGATCAGCCCCAGCATTTT. Amino acids: CASSPWNGGDQPQHF.

This clone was seen just once. The chain uses TRBV19 and TRBJ2-3, with 9 bases identical to TRBD2. Germline CDR1 reads LNHDA; CDR2 reads SQIVND (reference sequence). J lost 0 bases, V lost 7 bases, and 14 bases had no gene match. The CDR3 is 18 residues long. CDR3 amino acids: CASTQTSGDDHSTDTQYF. In DNA, the CDR3 is TGTGCCAGTACCCAGACTAGCGGAGACGATCATAGCACAGATACGCAGTATTTT.

The chain employs TRBV7-3 and TRBJ2-7; 7 positions agree with TRBD2. Germline assignment: CDR1 SGHTA and CDR2 FQGTGA. Unmatched junction bases numbered 8, after V lost 2 bases and J lost 1 base. CDR3 length: 16 amino acids. CDR3 bases: TGTGCCAGCAGCTTATTTCCCGGGACTACTTCCTACGAGCAGTACTTC. It encodes CASSLFPGTTSYEQYF.

Points on this clone: At one end, the junction sequence differs from germline, possibly due to a read error. The chain couples TRBV13 to TRBJ1-2; 7 bases fit TRBD1. Germline CDR1 reads PRHDT; CDR2 reads FYEKMQ (reference sequence). The CDR3 has 14 residues. CDR3 nucleotide sequence: TGTGCCAGCAGCCTAGGGACAGCTTCACGGGGCTACACCTTC. Translated: CASSLGTASRGYTF.

The genes are TRBV4-2 and TRBJ1-3, with a possible D match to TRBD1 (5 bases). Germline assignment: CDR1 LGHNA and CDR2 YNFKEQ. The CDR3 has 17 residues. V gave up 4 bases and J gave up 0 bases, with 16 bases separating them. This CDR3 is CASSRPTVTRSGNTIYF. Here the CDR3 DNA reads TGTGCCAGCAGCCGACCGACAGTCACCCGCTCTGGAAACACCATATATTTT.

This rearrangement joins TRBV4-1 to TRBJ1-5; D perhaps matches TRBD1 (6 bases). CDR1 and CDR2 (germline): MGHRA, YSYEKL. The V end lost 2 bases, the J end lost 11 bases, and 22 bases lay between the germline ends. The CDR3 is made up of 16 amino acids. CDR3 loop: CASSQTRSNRASAQHF. Here the CDR3 DNA reads TGCGCCAGCAGCCAAACCAGATCCAACAGGGCCTCGGCCCAGCATTTT.

The gene calls are TRBV28 and TRBJ2-2; 9 nucleotides align to TRBD2. Looked up from germline, CDR1 is MDHEN and CDR2 is SYDVKM. The CDR3 runs to 17 residues. V lost 2 bases, J lost 2 bases, and 6 bases stayed unmatched. CDR3 bases: TGTGCCAGCAGTTTAATGGCGGGGGGGTTTAACACCGGGGAGCTGTTTTTT. As protein: CASSLMAGGFNTGELFF.

This clone has just one count. The chain recombines TRBV5-6 with TRBJ1-1; D is possibly TRBD1 (5 bases). Germline CDR1 SGHDT, CDR2 YYEEEE. The CDR3 length is 14 residues. Between the trimmed V and J ends, which lost 1 base and 1 base, there was a span of 8 bases. This chain's CDR3 is CASSLIQGNTEAFF. Here the CDR3 DNA reads TGTGCCAGCAGCTTGATTCAGGGGAACACTGAAGCTTTCTTT.

The V gene is TRBV10-3, the J gene TRBJ2-3, with TRBD1 matching over 10 bases. The CDR3 runs to 15 residues. The V segment lost 9 bases and the J segment 4 bases; nucleotides outside the gene matches: 10. CDR1 ENHRY and CDR2 SYGVKD come from the germline V gene. This CDR3 is CAIGPGQGSSDTQYF. The DNA of the CDR3 is TGTGCCATAGGACCGGGACAGGGGTCATCAGATACGCAGTATTTT.

The J gene is TRBJ1-4, the V gene TRBV5-6; D perhaps matches TRBD1 (6 bases). Germline V gene lookup returns CDR1 SGHDT and CDR2 YYEEEE. V gave up 0 bases and J gave up 8 bases, with 20 bases separating them. The CDR3 runs 17 residues. The DNA for the CDR3 is TGTGCCAGCAGCTTGGACAATACAGGGTTGGATGACGAAAAACTGTTTTTT. This gives the protein CASSLDNTGLDDEKLFF.

Written as DNA, the CDR3 is TGTGCCAGCTCACCACCGGCCCGGACAGGGGTCGACGAGCAGTACTTC. It encodes CASSPPARTGVDEQYF. The J gene is TRBJ2-7, the V gene TRBV18; 9 bases align to TRBD1. With 0 bases clipped from V and 5 bases from J, the junction kept 8 bases outside the gene matches. This CDR3 spans 16 amino acids. Germline values: CDR1 KGHSH, CDR2 LQKENI.

The chain joins TRBV2 to TRBJ2-5, with a weak D call TRBD1 (7 bases). Germline CDR1 is SNHLY and CDR2 is FYNNEI. V dropped 7 bases and J dropped 5 bases, with 17 bases sitting between them. There are 14 residues in the CDR3. As DNA, the CDR3 is TGTGCCAGCACCCCGGAGGGGGCCGGGGAGACCCAGTACTTC. As protein: CASTPEGAGETQYF.

This clone was detected only once. The chain carries TRBV2 and TRBJ2-2; 7 bases map to TRBD1. J was trimmed by 2 bases and V by 8 bases; bases with no gene match: 5. The CDR3 is made up of 14 amino acids. Germline lookup yields CDR1 SNHLY and CDR2 FYNNEI. The CDR3 nucleotides read TGTGCCAGCGGACAGGAAGATAACACCGGGGAGCTGTTTTTT. Protein product: CASGQEDNTGELFF.

The chain couples TRBV29-1 to TRBJ2-7; 7 positions agree with TRBD1. The CDR3 contains 12 residues. J was trimmed by 5 bases and V by 6 bases; bases with no gene match: 7. Germline V gene sequence: CDR1 SQVTM, CDR2 ANQGSEA. CDR3 in amino acids: CSVLTGMDEQYF. The CDR3 DNA reads TGCAGCGTGTTGACAGGGATGGACGAGCAGTACTTC.

This CDR3 is CASTRTGGSNQPQHF. Written as DNA, the CDR3 is TGTGCCAGCACCCGGACAGGGGGCAGCAATCAGCCCCAGCATTTT. The chain couples TRBV27 to TRBJ1-5; 11 positions match TRBD1. This CDR3 is 15 amino acids long. Germline CDR1 is MNHEY and CDR2 is SMNVEV (reference sequence). The V gene end was trimmed by 7 bases and the J gene end by 1 base; junction bases not matched to a gene: 3.

This chain connects TRBV2 to TRBJ2-6; 8 bases are shared with TRBD2. Germline CDR1 is SNHLY and CDR2 is FYNNEI. V gave up 8 bases and J gave up 0 bases; unmatched junction bases: 18. The CDR3 is made up of 20 amino acids. In nucleotides, the CDR3 is TGTGCCAGCCAGGGCGGGGACTTAGCGGGACAACACTCTGGGGCCAACGTCCTGACTTTC. Translating it yields CASQGGDLAGQHSGANVLTF.

This rearrangement joins TRBV18 to TRBJ1-1; tentatively, D is TRBD1 (6 bases). The CDR3 consists of 14 residues. The V end lost 6 bases, the J end lost 1 base, and 12 bases lay between the germline ends. Germline V gene sequence: CDR1 KGHSH, CDR2 LQKENI. The CDR3 is CASSGQTENTEAFF. DNA of the CDR3: TGTGCCAGCTCCGGACAGACAGAGAACACTGAAGCTTTCTTT.

The V call is TRBV7-9, the J call TRBJ2-7, with 8 bases fitting TRBD1. The CDR3 runs 16 residues. Unmatched junction bases numbered 12, after V lost 2 bases and J lost 6 bases. Germline CDR1 SEHNR, CDR2 FQNEAQ (reference sequence). CDR3 coding DNA: TGTGCCAGCAGCTTATTGGCCGGGACAGGCCCCTCCGAGCAGTACTTC. This sequence encodes CASSLLAGTGPSEQYF.

The chain employs TRBV3-1 (or the pseudogene TRBV3-2) and TRBJ1-6; D ambiguous. With 0 bases removed from V and 0 bases from J, the gap between germline ends came to 6 bases. The germline CDR1 and CDR2 sequences are LGHDT and YNNKEL (reference sequence). This CDR3 is 16 amino acids long. CDR3 nucleotide sequence: TGTGCCAGCAGCCAAGAGGGGAGCTCCTATAATTCACCCCTCCACTTT. Protein product: CASSQEGSSYNSPLHF.

The chain uses TRBV18 and TRBJ1-2; D remains unclear. Germline CDR1 and CDR2: KGHSH and LQKENI. V lost 3 bases, J lost 3 bases, and 8 bases lay in between. This CDR3 is built from 13 residues. CDR3 sequence (DNA): TGTGCCAGCTCACCTTCAGAGGACTATGGCTACACCTTC. Protein product: CASSPSEDYGYTF.

The CDR3 here is CARRSGGYTF. CDR3 bases: TGTGCCAGACGGAGTGGAGGCTACACCTTC. V gene TRBV6-5 combines with J gene TRBJ1-2; D unclear. Germline V lookup: CDR1 MNHEY, CDR2 SVGAGI. The CDR3 consists of 10 residues. Between the trimmed V and J ends, which lost 9 bases and 8 bases, there was a span of 10 bases.

This clone appeared once. V and J are TRBV2 and TRBJ1-2; 7 nucleotides align to TRBD1. With 5 bases clipped from V and 6 bases from J, the junction kept 6 bases outside the gene matches. The CDR3 totals 13 residues. Germline-derived CDR1 and CDR2 are SNHLY and FYNNEI. This CDR3 is CASSIGQVDGYTF. Here the CDR3 DNA reads TGTGCCAGCAGTATAGGACAGGTAGATGGCTACACCTTC.

The chain recombines TRBV28 with TRBJ1-2; 8 bases line up with TRBD1. CDR1 is MDHEN and CDR2 is SYDVKM in the germline V gene. Germline trimming cut 5 bases from V and 0 bases from J; bases unmatched to any gene: 5. The CDR3 covers 15 residues. This CDR3 is CASSALQGANYGYTF. CDR3 DNA: TGTGCCAGCAGTGCTTTACAGGGGGCTAACTATGGCTACACCTTC.

The V gene is TRBV6-6, the J gene TRBJ1-4; D not certain. The V and J ends lost 0 bases and 3 bases respectively, with 8 bases between them. The CDR3 totals 15 residues. The germline V gene encodes CDR1 MNHNY and CDR2 SVGAGI (reference sequence). The CDR3 region is CASSYSAGANEKLFF. The CDR3 DNA reads TGTGCCAGCAGTTACTCCGCGGGCGCTAATGAAAAACTGTTTTTT.

The J gene is TRBJ2-5, the V gene TRBV28, with TRBD2 identical over 8 bases. The germline CDR1 and CDR2 sequences are MDHEN and SYDVKM. The trim removed 4 bases at V and 5 bases at J, leaving 9 bases unmatched. This CDR3 region has 15 residues. CDR3 nucleotides: TGTGCCAGCAGTTCTTATGCAGCGGGGGTTGAGACCCAGTACTTC. Its protein product is CASSSYAAGVETQYF. Based on the CDR3 plus reference TRBV28 and TRBJ2-5, the full variable domain is DVKVTQSSRYLVKRTGEKVFLECVQDMDHENMFWYRQDPGLGLRLIYFSYDVKMKEKGDIPEGYSVSREKKERFSLILESASTNQTSMYLCASSSYAAGVETQYFGPGTRLLVL.

This clone occurred once. V usage is TRBV24-1 and J usage is TRBJ2-3; 7 bases map to TRBD1. The CDR3 contains 17 residues. The germline CDR1 and CDR2 sequences are KGHDR and SFDVKD. The trim removed 7 bases at V and 3 bases at J, leaving 15 bases unmatched. In nucleotides, the CDR3 is TGTGCCACCAGCTACGAGAAAGGGACAGCGGATACAGATACGCAGTATTTT. Protein: CATSYEKGTADTDTQYF.

The V call is TRBV6-5, the J call TRBJ1-6; D is uncertain. Trimming pared 8 bases from V and 8 bases from J, leaving 16 bases between. Looked up from germline, CDR1 is MNHEY and CDR2 is SVGAGI. CDR3 size: 14 residues. CDR3 bases: TGTGCCAGCCGCCGCATCACCGCGGATTCACCCCTCCACTTT. Protein product: CASRRITADSPLHF.

This clone was recorded once. The chain couples TRBV27 to TRBJ1-2; tentative D call: TRBD1 (6 bases). Germline lookup yields CDR1 MNHEY and CDR2 SMNVEV (reference sequence). Trimming left V 5 bases short and J 8 bases short, with 21 bases between. The CDR3 covers 15 residues. The CDR3 sequence: CASSPNLQGPGGYTF. The CDR3 DNA reads as TGTGCCAGCAGTCCAAACCTACAGGGACCTGGCGGCTACACCTTC.